This T cell receptor beta chain was sequenced for a study of blood T cell repertoires in COVID-19. Across the study: PBMCs, B-cell-depleted T cells, or T cells provided the cDNA or gDNA that made up the material.

Trimming stripped 2 bases from V and 2 bases from J, with 14 bases between. The CDR3 is made up of 16 amino acids. Germline-derived CDR1 and CDR2 are SNHLY and FYNNEI. Authors' analysis steps: Quantification of nucleated cells was approximated via reference gene primer amplification. Repertoires were generated with immunoSEQ multiplex PCR, while TCRdb's copy carries only in-frame clones and drops some. The V and J calls and clone size are taken from that table; D and trimming were inferred from the DNA. The repertoire consists of some 300,000 clones, with about nine tenths occurring once and the leading ten covering under 3.5%. The study recruited exposed participants who had met a COVID-19 case within 2 weeks before entry.

What was sequenced was PBMCs or T cells enriched from blood (not recorded which). V and J are TRBV2 and TRBJ2-3, with no clear D. The sequence came from a woman aged 45-59 years who had been exposed to COVID-19. The CDR3 nucleotides read TGTGCCAGCAGTGAAATTGAGGTAGAAACCACAGATACGCAGTATTTT. It translates to CASSEIEVETTDTQYF.